These 8 T cell receptor beta chains share one sample of origin, sequenced in a study of cytomegalovirus exposure and HLA in healthy donors. 60 Vbeta and 13 Jbeta primers were used in PCR. Produced via immunoSEQ multiplex PCR; TCRdb's table is partial and in-frame only. The profile covers 220,000 or so clones, with about 74% appearing a single time and roughly 1.9% taken by the ten largest. The sample consisted of PBMCs. Receptor source: a woman aged 25-40 years in good health and CMV-seronegative.

Comments on this clone: At one end, the junction sequence differs from germline, possibly due to a read error. V usage is TRBV5-1 and J usage is TRBJ1-6; TRBD1 agrees at 9 bases. This CDR3 is built from 14 residues. Germline V CDR1 and CDR2: SGHRS, YFSETQ. CDR3 protein: CASSRGTGNSPLNF. CDR3 nucleotide sequence: TGCGCCAGCAGCCGGGGGACAGGGAATTCACCCCTCAACTTT.

The rearrangement links TRBV9 to TRBJ1-5; D remains ambiguous. There are 13 residues in the CDR3. V shed 4 bases and J shed 4 bases, with 9 bases lying between them. The germline V gene has CDR1 SGDLS and CDR2 YYNGEE. CDR3 nucleotide sequence: TGTGCCAGCAGCAAGGCGGCTAATCAGCCCCAGCATTTT. It specifies CASSKAANQPQHF.

The chain is built from TRBV7-9 and TRBJ2-4; TRBD2 agrees at 12 bases. The junction had 5 bases not matched to a gene; V was cut back by 4 bases and J by 1 base. CDR1 and CDR2 (germline): SEHNR, FQNEAQ (reference sequence). The CDR3 covers 17 residues. For the CDR3, the DNA is TGTGCCAGCAGCTCCTGGACTAGCGGGATTGCCAAAAACATTCAGTACTTC. It translates to CASSSWTSGIAKNIQYF.

CDR3 residues: CASSPRGGYRAQHF. CDR3 in DNA: TGTGCCAGCAGTCCTCGCGGGGGGTATCGGGCCCAGCATTTT. The V and J genes are TRBV25-1 and TRBJ1-5; TRBD1 might be the D (5 bases). Trimming removed 5 bases from V and 11 bases from J, with 19 bases in between. CDR3 length: 14 residues. CDR1 is MGHDK, CDR2 SYGVNS, per germline.

The V call is TRBV7-9, the J call TRBJ2-5; D is possibly TRBD2 (6 bases). Trimming removed 1 base from V and 5 bases from J, with 14 bases in between. Germline lookup yields CDR1 SEHNR and CDR2 FQNEAQ (reference sequence). The CDR3 sequence is 15 residues long. The CDR3 nucleotides read TGTGCCAGCAGCTTAGGGCGGAGGGAAGGGGAGACCCAGTACTTC. This codes for CASSLGRREGETQYF.

The J gene is TRBJ2-7, the V gene TRBV5-1; 9 bases map to TRBD2. Germline values: CDR1 SGHRS, CDR2 YFSETQ. With 3 bases clipped from V and 2 bases from J, the junction kept 6 bases outside the gene matches. This CDR3 has 15 residues. The CDR3 sequence: CASSSPGLATYEQYF. The CDR3 nucleotides are TGCGCCAGCAGCTCACCGGGACTAGCCACCTACGAGCAGTACTTC.

This sequence joins TRBV7-9 and TRBJ2-7; TRBD1 aligns across 11 bases. V lost 5 bases and J lost 3; bases outside the gene matches: 6. The CDR3 is made up of 15 amino acids. Germline CDR1 reads SEHNR; CDR2 reads FQNEAQ (reference sequence). The CDR3 sequence is CASSLWTGGVYEQYF. The CDR3 DNA reads TGTGCCAGCAGCCTCTGGACAGGGGGCGTCTACGAGCAGTACTTC.

This chain joins TRBV5-1 and TRBJ2-5; 7 nucleotides line up with TRBD2. Germline loops: CDR1 SGHRS, CDR2 YFSETQ. The CDR3 runs to 16 residues. Losses at the gene ends were 4 bases for V and 4 bases for J; bases not matched to a gene: 13. CDR3 in amino acids: CASSPAGSGIRETQYF. Here the CDR3 DNA reads TGCGCCAGCAGCCCTGCAGGAAGCGGGATTCGAGAGACCCAGTACTTC. Full variable domain (rest looked up from reference TRBV5-1 and TRBJ2-5): KAGVTQTPRYLIKTRGQQVTLSCSPISGHRSVSWYQQTPGQGLQFLFEYFSETQRNKGNFPGRFSGRQFSNSRSEMNVSTLELGDSALYLCASSPAGSGIRETQYFGPGTRLLVL.